One and the same sample provided the 18 T cell receptor beta chains below, sequenced in a study of blood T cell repertoires in COVID-19. Profiling relied on immunoSEQ multiplex PCR, and the TCRdb table lists in-frame clones only, not all of them. Of 90,000 to 120,000 clones listed, around 89% are singletons. The material sequenced was peripheral blood. Receptors were obtained from a man aged 50-59 years with active or convalescent COVID-19.

The gene calls are TRBV9 and TRBJ2-3; 8 nucleotides agree with TRBD2. The CDR3 is 16 amino acids. Germline assignment: CDR1 SGDLS and CDR2 YYNGEE. The V gene end was trimmed by 2 bases and the J gene end by 0 bases; junction bases not matched to a gene: 5. CDR3 DNA sequence: TGTGCCAGCAGCGTTTTAGCGGGGTCTAGCACAGATACGCAGTATTTT. Encoded protein: CASSVLAGSSTDTQYF.

The CDR3 sequence: CASEEGPGETQYF. The CDR3 DNA sequence: TGCGCCAGCGAGGAGGGCCCGGGAGAGACCCAGTACTTC. The chain has TRBV5-1 and TRBJ2-5; a possible D gene is TRBD2 (6 bases). The V and J ends lost 7 bases and 4 bases respectively, with 14 bases between them. Germline CDR1 is SGHRS and CDR2 is YFSETQ. The CDR3 contains 13 residues.

The chain joins TRBV19 to TRBJ1-2, with 8 bases aligning to TRBD1. Germline CDR1 is LNHDA and CDR2 is SQIVND (reference sequence). V lost 4 bases and J lost 3; bases outside the gene matches: 10. This CDR3 has 16 amino acids. The CDR3 coding sequence is TGTGCCAGTAGTACCTCTGGACAGGGAGCCTACTATGGCTACACCTTC. Translating gives CASSTSGQGAYYGYTF.

The chain combines TRBV7-6 with TRBJ2-5; maybe TRBD1 (5 bases). With 5 bases removed from V and 5 bases from J, the gap between germline ends came to 9 bases. Germline assignment: CDR1 SGHVS and CDR2 FNYEAQ. The CDR3 is 12 amino acids. Here the CDR3 reads CASSRGWETQYF. The CDR3 coding sequence is TGTGCCAGCAGCAGGGGTTGGGAGACCCAGTACTTC.

The chain employs TRBV29-1 and TRBJ2-1; 7 nucleotides match TRBD2. This CDR3 has 13 residues. Germline assignment: CDR1 SQVTM and CDR2 ANQGSEA. The V and J ends lost 7 bases and 2 bases, in that order; junction bases with no gene match: 5. CDR3 bases: TGCAGCGGCGGGGGAGGGCCCTACAATGAGCAGTTCTTC. Translating it yields CSGGGGPYNEQFF.

V is TRBV10-2 and J is TRBJ2-6; D is unresolved. Trimming took 5 bases from V and 0 from J, leaving 11 bases between them. CDR3 size: 16 residues. In germline, CDR1 is WSHSY, CDR2 SAAADI. CDR3 coding DNA: TGCGCCAGCAGTCTAGACGCCAGCTCTGGGGCCAACGTCCTGACTTTC. Translated, it gives CASSLDASSGANVLTF.

V usage is TRBV14 and J usage is TRBJ1-6; D is uncertain. Germline values: CDR1 SGHDN, CDR2 FVKESK. This CDR3 has 14 amino acids. Trimming pared 0 bases from V and 8 bases from J, leaving 8 bases between. This CDR3 reads CASSQDNIYSPLHF. The CDR3, as DNA: TGTGCCAGCAGCCAAGACAACATCTATTCACCCCTCCACTTT.

The chain combines TRBV12-3 or TRBV12-4 with TRBJ1-1, with a possible D match to TRBD1 (6 bases). This CDR3 spans 13 amino acids. V lost 8 bases, J lost 1 base, and 11 bases lay in between. DNA of the CDR3: TGTGCCAGCTCGGTACAGGGGAACACTGAAGCTTTCTTT. Its protein is CASSVQGNTEAFF.

This clone was observed once. This chain joins TRBV6-5 and TRBJ2-1, with a tentative D call TRBD2 (5 bases). CDR3 length: 15 amino acids. The germline V and J ends were trimmed by 1 base and 2 bases, with 9 bases remaining between them. The germline V gene has CDR1 MNHEY and CDR2 SVGAGI. The CDR3 DNA sequence: TGTGCCAGCAGTTACTTGTCGGGAACCTACAATGAGCAGTTCTTC. Protein: CASSYLSGTYNEQFF.

CDR3 loop: CASRADRATNEKLFF. CDR3 nucleotide sequence: TGTGCCAGCAGGGCAGACAGGGCAACTAATGAAAAACTGTTTTTT. This chain joins TRBV2 and TRBJ1-4, with 7 nucleotides matching TRBD1. CDR1 and CDR2 (germline): SNHLY, FYNNEI. V gave up 6 bases and J gave up 0 bases; unmatched junction bases: 4. The CDR3 spans 15 residues.

The chain carries TRBV7-9 and TRBJ2-7, with D uncertain. Trimming left V 5 bases short and J 2 bases short, with 7 bases between. This CDR3 contains 12 residues. Germline CDR1 SEHNR, CDR2 FQNEAQ (reference sequence). CDR3: CASSPVPYEQYF. CDR3 bases: TGTGCCAGCAGCCCGGTCCCCTACGAGCAGTACTTC.

The rearrangement links TRBV10-3 to TRBJ2-1, with TRBD2 matching over 13 bases. This CDR3 is 18 amino acids long. V trimming: 3 bases; J trimming: 5 bases; junction bases outside the gene matches: 10. The V gene's germline CDR1 is ENHRY and CDR2 SYGVKD. CDR3 loop: CAISDLLPGTSGNNEQFF. The CDR3 DNA follows: TGTGCCATCAGTGACCTACTCCCCGGGACTAGCGGGAACAATGAGCAGTTCTTC.

V usage is TRBV5-1 and J usage is TRBJ2-2, with D uncertain. With 2 bases removed from V and 3 bases from J, the gap between germline ends came to 11 bases. The CDR3 has 15 residues. Germline CDR1 SGHRS, CDR2 YFSETQ. As DNA, the CDR3 is TGCGCCAGCAGCTTAGGAGTGGTGGACACCGGGGAGCTGTTTTTT. It specifies CASSLGVVDTGELFF.

This chain joins TRBV6-6 and TRBJ1-3; D is ambiguous. V gave up 11 bases and J gave up 0 bases, with 14 bases separating them. Per the germline V gene, CDR1 is MNHNY and CDR2 is SVGAGI (reference sequence). This CDR3 has 14 residues. The CDR3 coding sequence is TGTGCCGTAGCAGAAATGCACTCTGGAAACACCATATATTTT. Translating it yields CAVAEMHSGNTIYF.

This chain links TRBV10-3 with TRBJ2-7; TRBD2 matches 10 bases. V lost 7 bases to trimming and J lost 4 bases; unmatched junction nucleotides: 7. Germline V gene data show CDR1 as ENHRY and CDR2 as SYGVKD. CDR3 length: 14 residues. In DNA, the CDR3 is TGTGCCATCAAAAAGCGGGAGGGCCTTTACGAGCAGTACTTC. This gives the protein CAIKKREGLYEQYF.

The chain links TRBV19 to TRBJ1-1; D remains ambiguous. Germline assignment: CDR1 LNHDA and CDR2 SQIVND (reference sequence). The V and J ends lost 5 bases and 0 bases respectively, with 10 bases between them. This CDR3 region has 14 residues. The CDR3 protein is CASSPPQLNTEAFF. Here the CDR3 DNA reads TGTGCCAGTAGTCCCCCCCAGTTGAACACTGAAGCTTTCTTT. Looking up the rest from reference TRBV19 and TRBJ1-1 gives the full variable domain: DGGITQSPKYLFRKEGQNVTLSCEQNLNHDAMYWYRQDPGQGLRLIYYSQIVNDFQKGDIAEGYSVSREKKESFPLTVTSAQKNPTAFYLCASSPPQLNTEAFFGQGTRLTVV.

The chain has TRBV27 and TRBJ2-5; D remains ambiguous. The CDR3 is 11 residues long. Germline CDR1 and CDR2: MNHEY and SMNVEV (reference sequence). The germline V and J ends were trimmed by 8 bases and 4 bases, with 8 bases remaining between them. The chain's CDR3 is CASAWAETQYF. The CDR3 DNA reads TGTGCCAGCGCTTGGGCAGAGACCCAGTACTTC.

The J gene is TRBJ2-1, the V gene TRBV28; TRBD2 matches 8 bases. V was clipped by 1 base and J by 4 bases; unmatched bases: 15. Germline assignment: CDR1 MDHEN and CDR2 SYDVKM. The CDR3 extends over 19 amino acids. This CDR3 reads CASSLSRAGGRPPYNEQFF. The CDR3 region has the DNA TGTGCCAGCAGTTTATCCCGGGCGGGCGGGAGGCCCCCTTACAATGAGCAGTTCTTC.